This T cell receptor beta chain emerged from a study of beta chain features in type 1 diabetes. The CDR3 runs to 14 residues. CDR1 LGHNA and CDR2 YNFKEQ come from the germline V gene. Trimming shortened V by 0 bases and J by 8 bases, and 13 bases separated the two germline ends. Since all of the isolated RNA was reverse transcribed, expressed TCRB transcripts were what got sequenced. Assay used: immunoSEQ multiplex PCR; TCRdb lists only in-frame clones, some missing. Of about 300,000 clones in the sample, 8% were seen once. Sequencing used central memory CD4+ T cells from blood. The source of this sequence is a woman between 18 and 29 years old in good health. This chain links TRBV4-2 with TRBJ1-2; D may be TRBD1 (5 bases). In DNA, the CDR3 is TGTGCCAGCAGCCAAGATGTGGGGGTCAGGGGCTACACCTTC. This sequence encodes CASSQDVGVRGYTF.